This TCR beta chain emerged from a study of prognosis after radiotherapy for stage I lung cancer. Across the whole study: About five patients had oligometastatic NSCLC after their primary tumor was surgically resected, and fourteen patients had newly diagnosed primary stage I lung tumors.

The CDR3 extends over 11 amino acids. Germline CDR1 SNHLY, CDR2 FYNNEI. This clonotype was seen just once. Its antigen is as yet unknown. Because the CDR3 is missing its conserved closing phenylalanine or tryptophan, this is likely a read error. The TCR beta CDR3 region was amplified from genomic DNA, with two rounds of multiplex PCR being used for the amplification. Amplification during the initial PCR round employed primers specific to each TRBV and TRBJ gene. TCRdb reprocessed the multiplex PCR reads via MiXCR and lists one record per CDR3 protein. Here the sample spans more than 15,000 distinct CDR3 sequences, 15% to 20% being singletons. Study-level results: Frequencies of TRBV and TRBJ gene use reportedly varied by whether patients had metastases.

Peripheral venous blood was drawn in six-milliliter volumes, with a draw taken at each of two separate time points. This specimen consisted of PBMCs, obtained before or after stereotactic body radiation therapy (not recorded which). This TCR was sampled from a donor over 45 with non-small cell lung cancer. This chain links TRBV2 with TRBJ2-1; D is possibly TRBD2 (5 bases). The CDR3 here is CANSTEDEQFL. Written as DNA, the CDR3 is TGTGCCAACAGTACGGAGGATGAGCAGTTCCTC.